These T cell receptor beta chains were read from a single sample in a study of OX40 agonist ivuxolimab in advanced cancers. Libraries were prepared by immunoSEQ multiplex PCR; TCRdb keeps only in-frame clonotypes and omits some of them. The sample carries 20,000 or so clones, around nine tenths recorded once. The material sequenced was CD4+ or CD8+ T cells sorted from blood, taken in a trial of the OX40 agonist ivuxolimab. The receptors shown here come from an adult with an advanced solid tumor such as melanoma, head and neck, liver or kidney cancer. Each CDR3 is given with its conserved first and last residue. D genes are given only for firm matches. Only part of the rows carry a size: once, few, many, or a class if the clone is expanded.

v_call	j_call	clone_size	d_call	cdr3_length	cdr3_nt	cdr3_aa
TRBV4-3	TRBJ1-1	NA	NA	16	TGCGCCAGCACTCCAGGGAGGGGCCGTATGAACACTGAAGCTTTCTTT	CASTPGRGRMNTEAFF
TRBV5-1	TRBJ1-3	NA	NA	15	TGCGCCAGCAGCTTGGATCGGGGCCCGGGAAACACCATATATTTT	CASSLDRGPGNTIYF
TRBV9	TRBJ1-3	few	TRBD1	15	TGTGCCAGCAGCCCCGGACAGGGGGCTGGAAACACCATATATTTT	CASSPGQGAGNTIYF
TRBV7-8	TRBJ2-1	NA	TRBD2	17	TGTGCCAGCAGCTCGCGCCCTAGGGAGGGCGCCTACAATGAGCAGTTCTTC	CASSSRPREGAYNEQFF
TRBV19	TRBJ1-2	NA	NA	16	TGTGCCAGTAGCCCGTTACCGGGAGGGGCAAACTATGGCTACACCTTC	CASSPLPGGANYGYTF
TRBV5-6	TRBJ2-3	NA	NA	14	TGTGCCAGCAGCTTGGGGGTTGGCACAGATACGCAGTATTTT	CASSLGVGTDTQYF
TRBV28	TRBJ1-1	NA	NA	13	TGTGCCAGCAGTTTGATCGGTCGAGCTGAAGCTTTCTTT	CASSLIGRAEAFF
TRBV7-6	TRBJ1-5	NA	NA	17	TGTGCCAGCAGCTTAGTCCCCATCGACAGTAGCAATCAGCCCCAGCATTTT	CASSLVPIDSSNQPQHF
TRBV11-2	TRBJ1-1	NA	NA	17	TGTGCCAGCAGCCAAACCGGGACGGCTAGGTTGAACACTGAAGCTTTCTTT	CASSQTGTARLNTEAFF
TRBV6-6	TRBJ2-7	NA	NA	15	TGTGCCAGCAGTTACGGGTCTAGTGGTGAATACGAGCAGTACTTC	CASSYGSSGEYEQYF
TRBV19	TRBJ1-1	NA	NA	13	TGTGCCAGTAGTTTCGGGACGGCCACTGAAGCTTTCTTT	CASSFGTATEAFF
TRBV5-5	TRBJ2-7	NA	TRBD2	15	TGTGCCAGCAGCTTGGTCGGGGGGGTTTCCTACGAGCAGTACTTC	CASSLVGGVSYEQYF
TRBV5-6	TRBJ1-1	NA	TRBD1	14	TGTGCCAGCAGCTCCAGGGACAGATCCCATGAAGCTTTCTTT	CASSSRDRSHEAFF
TRBV19	TRBJ2-7	NA	NA	16	TGTGCCAGTAGTATCCCGGGACGCACAAGCTCCTACGAGCAGTACTTC	CASSIPGRTSSYEQYF
TRBV6-5	TRBJ1-1	NA	TRBD1	14	TGTGCCAGCAGTGGGGGACAGGGGTGGGCTGAAGCTTTCTTT	CASSGGQGWAEAFF
TRBV28	TRBJ1-5	NA	NA	16	TGTGCCAGCAGTTTCGGGGGAGGGCCGGATCATCAGCCCCAGCATTTT	CASSFGGGPDHQPQHF
TRBV6-6	TRBJ1-4	once	TRBD1	15	TGTGCCAGCAGTTACCGGGACAGAATTAATGAAAAACTGTTTTTT	CASSYRDRINEKLFF
TRBV27	TRBJ1-2	NA	NA	14	TGTGCCAGCAGTTTATTGGGGGGCGTAGAGGGCTACACCTTC	CASSLLGGVEGYTF
TRBV11-1	TRBJ1-5	NA	NA	15	TGTGCCAGCAGTTTTACAGGGCCCGGCAATCAGCCCCAGCATTTT	CASSFTGPGNQPQHF
TRBV6-5	TRBJ2-7	NA	TRBD1	15	TGTGCCAGCAGGACGCCGGGACAGGGATACTCCGAGCAGTACTTC	CASRTPGQGYSEQYF
TRBV7-9	TRBJ1-3	NA	NA	15	TGTGCCAGCAGCTTAGACGGATTTCTTGGAAACACCATATATTTT	CASSLDGFLGNTIYF
TRBV2	TRBJ1-1	NA	TRBD1	17	TGTGCCAGCAGTGAAGTCAGGGGGCTTATCCTGAACACTGAAGCTTTCTTT	CASSEVRGLILNTEAFF
TRBV4-3	TRBJ2-7	NA	NA	13	TGCGCCAGCAGCCAATCTCAGGGAGCCGAGCAGTACTTC	CASSQSQGAEQYF
TRBV7-9	TRBJ2-2	NA	NA	12	TGTGCCAGCAGCGCACACACCGGGGAGCTGTTTTTT	CASSAHTGELFF
TRBV19	TRBJ1-1	NA	NA	10	TGTGCCAGTAGTGGGATCCCTCCGGTCTTT	CASSGIPPVF
TRBV5-3	TRBJ1-1	NA	NA	13	TGTGCCAGCAGCCTCGCGGATAACACTGAAGCTTTCTTT	CASSLADNTEAFF
TRBV27	TRBJ1-2	NA	TRBD1	18	TGTGCCAGCAGTTTATCGGGGACAGGTCGTGGAAGTAACTATGGCTACACCTTC	CASSLSGTGRGSNYGYTF
TRBV19	TRBJ2-1	NA	TRBD1	15	TGTGCCAGTAGTATAGGACAGGGGGCTTATGGTGAGCAGTTCTTC	CASSIGQGAYGEQFF
TRBV7-9	TRBJ2-7	NA	TRBD1	15	TGTGCCAGCAGCGGAGGGACAGGGAGCTTTGGAGAGCAGTACTTC	CASSGGTGSFGEQYF
TRBV19	TRBJ1-1	NA	NA	15	TGTGCCAGTAGTATAGTATCCAGGGGCGCCCCTGAAGCTTTCTTT	CASSIVSRGAPEAFF
TRBV27	TRBJ2-2	NA	TRBD1	17	TGTGCCAGCAGTTTATCGTCTCAGGGGGTTTTTACCGGGGAGCTGTTTTTT	CASSLSSQGVFTGELFF